Presented here are 29 T cell receptor beta chains from one specimen sequenced in a study of cytomegalovirus exposure and HLA in healthy donors. Primers included in the PCR were 60 Vbeta and 13 Jbeta primers. TCRdb keeps only in-frame clones here, not all; method: immunoSEQ multiplex PCR. The sample has under 150,000 clones; approximately 84% are singletons. Material for sequencing was PBMCs. The receptor set was obtained from a young woman in good health and CMV-seronegative.

This clone has only one observation. J is TRBJ2-5 and V is TRBV19; weak D call: TRBD2 (7 bases). Germline CDR1 reads LNHDA; CDR2 reads SQIVND (reference sequence). This CDR3 is 17 amino acids long. With 5 bases removed from V and 3 bases from J, the gap between germline ends came to 22 bases. As DNA, the CDR3 is TGTGCCAGTAGTCCAGGGGACTATCGATTAAATGAAGAGACCCAGTACTTC. Its protein product is CASSPGDYRLNEETQYF.

This sequence joins TRBV19 and TRBJ1-5; D not resolved. Germline CDR1 LNHDA, CDR2 SQIVND (reference sequence). The CDR3 totals 13 residues. The ends were cut back, 5 bases at V and 5 bases at J, with 10 bases in the middle. The CDR3 DNA is TGTGCCAGTAGTCTCGAGGTCTATCAGCCCCAGCATTTT. Its translation: CASSLEVYQPQHF.

The chain is built from TRBV5-1 and TRBJ2-5, with TRBD1 identical over 9 bases. Losses at the gene ends were 9 bases for V and 5 bases for J; bases not matched to a gene: 11. This CDR3 spans 14 amino acids. CDR1 and CDR2 from the germline V gene are SGHRS and YFSETQ. CDR3 residues: CAILCGQGSETQYF. The CDR3 nucleotides are TGCGCCATCCTCTGTGGACAGGGGTCGGAGACCCAGTACTTC.

The chain combines TRBV5-1 with TRBJ2-1; TRBD2 aligns across 12 bases. The CDR3 runs 17 residues. Germline V lookup: CDR1 SGHRS, CDR2 YFSETQ. Trimming removed 4 bases from V and 2 bases from J; junction bases left unmatched: 7. CDR3 sequence reads: CASSPRTSGNTYNEQFF. The CDR3, as DNA: TGCGCCAGCAGCCCCCGGACTAGCGGGAATACCTACAATGAGCAGTTCTTC.

The V call is TRBV30, the J call TRBJ1-2, with D perhaps TRBD1 (6 bases). Trimming removed 5 bases from V and 6 bases from J, with 10 bases in between. This CDR3 has 11 amino acids. Looked up from germline, CDR1 is GTSNPN and CDR2 is SVGIG (reference sequence). In DNA, the CDR3 is TGTGCCTGGTGGACAGCCGATGGCTACACCTTC. Protein sequence: CAWWTADGYTF.

The chain has TRBV5-1 and TRBJ2-1; 7 bases fit TRBD1. The CDR3 loop spans 14 amino acids. CDR1 and CDR2 (germline): SGHRS, YFSETQ. V shed 0 bases, J shed 3 bases, and the junction held 0 bases outside the gene matches. The CDR3 loop is CASSLGDSYNEQFF. CDR3 in DNA: TGCGCCAGCAGCTTGGGGGACAGCTACAATGAGCAGTTCTTC.

The chain is built from TRBV19 and TRBJ2-1, with unresolved D. The V end was cut by 3 bases, the J end by 8 bases, with 29 bases between. Germline CDR1 LNHDA, CDR2 SQIVND (reference sequence). The CDR3 totals 19 residues. Here the CDR3 DNA reads TGTGCCAGTAGTATCCCCACCCTAACACCGGGTCTATTGCCCGATGAGCAGTTCTTC. Translating it yields CASSIPTLTPGLLPDEQFF.

V gene TRBV4-1 combines with J gene TRBJ2-7; 15 nucleotides agree with TRBD2. CDR3 length: 16 residues. Germline CDR1 reads MGHRA; CDR2 reads YSYEKL. With 4 bases clipped from V and 3 bases from J, the junction kept 4 bases outside the gene matches. This CDR3 reads CASSPPGLAGGYEQYF. CDR3 DNA: TGCGCCAGCAGCCCACCGGGACTAGCGGGAGGCTACGAGCAGTACTTC.

This sequence joins TRBV6-6 and TRBJ2-1, with 14 bases identical to TRBD2. The V gene end was trimmed by 6 bases and the J gene end by 6 bases; junction bases not matched to a gene: 1. The CDR3 loop spans 14 amino acids. CDR1 and CDR2 from the germline V gene are MNHNY and SVGAGI (reference sequence). This chain's CDR3 is CASRTSGRANEQFF. In DNA form, the CDR3 reads TGTGCCAGCAGGACTAGCGGGAGGGCCAATGAGCAGTTCTTC.

The chain combines TRBV7-2 with TRBJ2-3; no clear D. This CDR3 has 12 amino acids. Germline CDR1 and CDR2: SGHTA and FQGNSA. The V gene lost 4 bases and the J gene lost 6 bases, with 8 bases spanning the gap. In nucleotides, the CDR3 is TGTGCCAGCAGCTCCACCCGGGATACGCAGTATTTT. It codes for CASSSTRDTQYF.

The chain recombines TRBV7-9 with TRBJ1-3; D possibly corresponds to TRBD1 (6 bases). CDR3 length: 13 amino acids. Germline CDR1 and CDR2: SEHNR and FQNEAQ (reference sequence). Between the trimmed V and J ends, which lost 3 bases and 7 bases, there was a span of 10 bases. CDR3 coding DNA: TGTGCCAGCAGCTTTACAGGGCAGAACACCATATATTTT. Amino acids: CASSFTGQNTIYF.

The chain joins TRBV9 to TRBJ2-3; 7 bases are shared with TRBD2. Germline assignment: CDR1 SGDLS and CDR2 YYNGEE. This CDR3 has 16 residues. The ends lost 0 bases at V and 6 bases at J; junction bases unmatched: 10. CDR3 nucleotide sequence: TGTGCCAGCAGCGTAGTTGTGGCGGGAGCTGGTGATACGCAGTATTTT. It translates to CASSVVVAGAGDTQYF. The full variable domain, its missing parts supplied by reference TRBV9 and TRBJ2-3, is DSGVTQTPKHLITATGQRVTLRCSPRSGDLSVYWYQQSLDQGLQFLIQYYNGEERAKGNILERFSAQQFPDLHSELNLSSLELGDSALYFCASSVVVAGAGDTQYFGPGTRLTVL.

The genes are TRBV28 and TRBJ2-3; no firm D call. The CDR3 loop spans 13 amino acids. Germline CDR1 MDHEN, CDR2 SYDVKM. Trimming cost V 7 bases and J 2 bases, with 10 bases left between them. The CDR3, as DNA: TGTGCCAGCACCCCACAGCTCACAGATACGCAGTATTTT. It translates to CASTPQLTDTQYF.

This clone occurred a few times. The chain joins TRBV4-1 to TRBJ2-7; 8 bases align to TRBD1. Trimming took 1 base from V and 7 from J; bases not matched to a gene: 6. CDR3 length equals 14 residues. Germline CDR1 is MGHRA and CDR2 is YSYEKL. The CDR3 region is CASSQVQGDLEQYF. The CDR3 DNA sequence: TGCGCCAGCAGCCAAGTACAGGGGGATCTTGAGCAGTACTTC.

The V call is TRBV12-2, the J call TRBJ2-1; TRBD2, as called in the table, went unchecked against the DNA. TRBV12-2 is designated a pseudogene. The CDR3 spans 18 residues. As DNA, the CDR3 is TGTGCAAGTCGCTTAGACCTACTAGCGGGAGGGCGTTATGATGAGCAGTTCTTC. Its protein is CASRLDLLAGGRYDEQFF.

Only a few counts were recorded for this clone. The chain combines TRBV5-4 with TRBJ2-2; no clear D. V shed 0 bases and J shed 8 bases, with 5 bases lying between them. CDR1 is SGHNT, CDR2 YYREEE, per germline (reference sequence). The CDR3 spans 12 residues. This CDR3 is CASSLAPGELFF. The CDR3 DNA is TGTGCCAGCAGCTTGGCCCCTGGGGAGCTGTTTTTT.

The genes are TRBV5-6 and TRBJ2-1, with TRBD2 matching 8 bases. The CDR3 spans 15 residues. V lost 4 bases, J lost 10 bases, and 13 bases stayed unmatched. CDR1 SGHDT and CDR2 YYEEEE come from the germline V gene. Here the CDR3 reads CASSRGGTSVAEQFF. The CDR3 bases are TGTGCCAGCAGCAGGGGTGGGACTAGTGTTGCGGAGCAGTTCTTC.

The chain couples TRBV4-2 to TRBJ2-1; 9 bases match TRBD1. The ends lost 1 base at V and 5 bases at J; junction bases unmatched: 12. This CDR3 has 18 amino acids. Germline V gene lookup returns CDR1 LGHNA and CDR2 YNFKEQ. The CDR3 region is CASSQGTGVFRQDNEQFF. DNA for the CDR3: TGTGCCAGCAGCCAAGGGACAGGGGTTTTCCGACAAGACAATGAGCAGTTCTTC.

CDR3 DNA sequence: TGTGCCAGCAGCTTAGCTGGCGCTAGACAAGAGACCCAGTACTTC. Encoded protein: CASSLAGARQETQYF. This chain uses TRBV7-2 with TRBJ2-5, with unresolved D. Germline CDR1 SGHTA, CDR2 FQGNSA. V lost 0 bases, J lost 2 bases, and 10 bases lay in between. This CDR3 has 15 amino acids.

This clone was recorded a few times. This sequence joins TRBV7-2 and TRBJ2-1, with 16 bases lining up with TRBD2. Germline V gives CDR1 SGHTA, CDR2 FQGNSA. J gave up 2 bases and V 4 bases, and 8 bases lay outside the gene matches. The CDR3 sequence is 19 residues long. CDR3 nucleotides: TGTGCCAGCAGCTCAGCCGGGACTAGCGGGAGGGCGCCCTACAATGAGCAGTTCTTC. Residues: CASSSAGTSGRAPYNEQFF.

The chain combines TRBV19 with TRBJ2-3, with a tentative D call TRBD2 (6 bases). Trimming shortened V by 5 bases and J by 1 base, and 13 bases separated the two germline ends. The V gene's germline CDR1 is LNHDA and CDR2 SQIVND (reference sequence). This CDR3 has 15 amino acids. The CDR3: CASSVRLGGTDTQYF. In DNA, the CDR3 is TGTGCCAGTAGTGTACGACTAGGCGGCACAGATACGCAGTATTTT.

The rearrangement joins TRBV5-4 to TRBJ2-1; TRBD2 agrees at 9 bases. CDR1 is SGHNT and CDR2 is YYREEE in the germline V gene (reference sequence). CDR3 length equals 15 residues. J was trimmed by 1 base and V by 4 bases; bases with no gene match: 3. The CDR3 nucleotides read TGTGCCAGCAGCCATCTAGCGGGATCCTACAATGAGCAGTTCTTC. Protein: CASSHLAGSYNEQFF.

This clone was recorded only once. The rearrangement joins TRBV5-1 to TRBJ1-1, with 11 bases identical to TRBD1. In germline, CDR1 is SGHRS, CDR2 YFSETQ. The CDR3 spans 16 residues. The junction had 3 bases not matched to a gene; V was cut back by 2 bases and J by 0 bases. CDR3: CASSLRTGGMNTEAFF. In DNA form, the CDR3 reads TGCGCCAGCAGCTTAAGGACAGGGGGCATGAACACTGAAGCTTTCTTT. The entire variable domain, with the rest obtained from reference TRBV5-1 and TRBJ1-1, is as follows: KAGVTQTPRYLIKTRGQQVTLSCSPISGHRSVSWYQQTPGQGLQFLFEYFSETQRNKGNFPGRFSGRQFSNSRSEMNVSTLELGDSALYLCASSLRTGGMNTEAFFGQGTRLTVV.

This clone has only one observation. V usage is TRBV5-4 and J usage is TRBJ2-2; TRBD2 matches 13 bases. Germline V CDR1 and CDR2: SGHNT, YYREEE (reference sequence). This CDR3 is 16 amino acids long. The J segment lost 5 bases and the V segment lost 4 bases, leaving 5 bases of the junction unmatched. The CDR3 region is CASSAGLAGVTGELFF. CDR3 sequence (DNA): TGTGCCAGCAGCGCCGGACTAGCGGGAGTAACCGGGGAGCTGTTTTTT.

The rearrangement joins TRBV6-1 to TRBJ2-5, with a weak D call TRBD1 (6 bases). Trimming shortened V by 6 bases and J by 0 bases, and 11 bases separated the two germline ends. The germline gives CDR1 MNHNS, CDR2 SASEGT. CDR3 length: 14 amino acids. The DNA for the CDR3 is TGTGCCAGCAGGGGGGCCCTGTACCAAGAGACCCAGTACTTC. Translation: CASRGALYQETQYF.

The chain combines TRBV7-2 with TRBJ2-1; D call uncertain. CDR3 length: 15 residues. V dropped 4 bases and J dropped 10 bases, with 20 bases sitting between them. Looked up from germline, CDR1 is SGHTA and CDR2 is FQGNSA. CDR3 loop: CASSSSRQQSREQFF. The CDR3, as DNA: TGTGCCAGCAGCTCAAGCCGTCAACAGTCCCGGGAGCAGTTCTTC.

The chain links TRBV7-6 to TRBJ2-3, with 8 bases fitting TRBD1. This CDR3 comprises 15 residues. Trimming took 4 bases from V and 2 from J; bases not matched to a gene: 5. The germline gives CDR1 SGHVS, CDR2 FNYEAQ. The chain's CDR3 is CASSSGQALTDTQYF. The DNA of the CDR3 is TGTGCCAGCAGCTCGGGACAGGCCCTCACAGATACGCAGTATTTT.

The CDR3, as DNA: TGTGCCAGTAGTTCCCAGGGGTTGGAGCCCCAGCATTTT. It specifies CASSSQGLEPQHF. The chain uses TRBV19 and TRBJ1-5, with a tentative D call TRBD1 (6 bases). The germline gives CDR1 LNHDA, CDR2 SQIVND (reference sequence). CDR3 length: 13 amino acids. V was cut by 5 bases and J by 8 bases, with 13 bases left in between.

This sequence joins TRBV5-1 and TRBJ2-1, with D unresolved. Germline values: CDR1 SGHRS, CDR2 YFSETQ. Trimming pared 0 bases from V and 7 bases from J, leaving 8 bases between. This CDR3 has 13 residues. The CDR3 here is CASSLVFRNEQFF. As DNA, the CDR3 is TGCGCCAGCAGCTTGGTATTCAGGAATGAGCAGTTCTTC.